This TCR beta chain is from a study of early T cells in non-severe SARS-CoV-2 infection. This clonotype was recorded a few times. TCRdb ran MiXCR on the 5' RACE reads and lists one entry per CDR3 protein. The table lists roughly 60,000 distinct CDR3 sequences, about 6.1% of them singletons. From germline, CDR1 is LGHNA and CDR2 YSLEER. Trimming took off 0 bases at V and 13 bases at J, with 13 bases between the two ends. There are 14 residues in the CDR3. The origin of this receptor is an adult who was a healthcare worker with PCR-confirmed SARS-CoV-2 infection or an uninfected control (not recorded which). The chain carries TRBV4-3 and TRBJ1-6; D gene ambiguous. This specimen was whole blood, taken at baseline. Written as DNA, the CDR3 is TGCGCCAGCAGCCAAGATCCGGCGACATCTCCCCTCCACTTT. The encoded protein is CASSQDPATSPLHF.